There are a few counts of the clone carrying this TCR beta chain. As yet, its antigen is unknown. This entry is derived from a study of CD8+ T cells in alopecia areata. About the study: Twice a day, 5 to 10 mg of oral tofacitinib was administered to treated patients. Findings and caveats of the study: Relative to mice, TCR sharing across patients was less clear, a difference possibly HLA-related. The study found tofacitinib significantly decreased scalp clonality and expanded CD8+ clones among the top 100.

Treatment meaning: oral pan-JAK inhibitor, 5-10 mg twice daily. T lymphocytes (CD4+ and CD8+) were sorted from PBMCs. The authors extracted RNA and reverse transcribed it into cDNA as the sequencing template. This table comes from immunoSEQ multiplex PCR, and its TCRdb copy is limited to in-frame clones, with some not included. The sample lists about 220,000 clones; around three fifths were seen once. V shed 6 bases, J shed 7 bases, and the junction held 4 bases outside the gene matches. Germline loops: CDR1 LNHDA, CDR2 SQIVND (reference sequence). CDR3 length: 13 residues. The origin of this receptor is a human donor with alopecia areata. V is TRBV19 and J is TRBJ1-5, with 9 bases identical to TRBD1. The material sequenced was CD4+ T cells sorted from blood, taken at week 4, from a patient treated with tofacitinib. CDR3 loop: CASSRDREQPQHF. As DNA, the CDR3 is TGTGCCAGTAGCCGGGACAGGGAACAGCCCCAGCATTTT.